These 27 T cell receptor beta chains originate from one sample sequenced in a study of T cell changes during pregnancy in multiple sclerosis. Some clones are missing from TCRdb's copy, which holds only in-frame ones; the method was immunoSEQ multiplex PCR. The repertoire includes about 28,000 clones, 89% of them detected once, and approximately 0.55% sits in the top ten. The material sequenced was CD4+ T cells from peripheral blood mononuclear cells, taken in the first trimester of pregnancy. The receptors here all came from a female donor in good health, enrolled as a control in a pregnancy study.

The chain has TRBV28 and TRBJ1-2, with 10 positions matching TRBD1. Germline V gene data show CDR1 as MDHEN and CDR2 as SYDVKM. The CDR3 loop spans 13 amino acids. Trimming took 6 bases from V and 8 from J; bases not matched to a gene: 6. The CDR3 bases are TGTGCCAGCAGGCGGGACAGGGGAAACGGCTACACCTTC. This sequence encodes CASRRDRGNGYTF.

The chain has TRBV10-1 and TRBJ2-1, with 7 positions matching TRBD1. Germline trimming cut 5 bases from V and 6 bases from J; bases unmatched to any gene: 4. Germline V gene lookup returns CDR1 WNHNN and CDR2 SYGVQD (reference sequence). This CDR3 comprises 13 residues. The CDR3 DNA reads TGCGCCAGCAGTACGGGACAGACCAATGAGCAGTTCTTC. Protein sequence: CASSTGQTNEQFF.

The DNA for the CDR3 is TGTGCCAGCAGTTCCTTGGACAGGGACGAGCAGTACTTC. Translation: CASSSLDRDEQYF. This sequence joins TRBV6-5 and TRBJ2-7; 8 positions agree with TRBD1. Germline V gives CDR1 MNHEY, CDR2 SVGAGI. The CDR3 runs 13 residues. With V trimmed by 4 bases and J by 5 bases, 4 bases remained unmatched.

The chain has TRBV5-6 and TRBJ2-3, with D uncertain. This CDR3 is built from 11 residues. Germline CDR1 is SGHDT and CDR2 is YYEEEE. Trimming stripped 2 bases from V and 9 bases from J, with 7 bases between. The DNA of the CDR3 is TGTGCCAGCAGCTTTAGTAGAACGCAGTATTTT. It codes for CASSFSRTQYF.

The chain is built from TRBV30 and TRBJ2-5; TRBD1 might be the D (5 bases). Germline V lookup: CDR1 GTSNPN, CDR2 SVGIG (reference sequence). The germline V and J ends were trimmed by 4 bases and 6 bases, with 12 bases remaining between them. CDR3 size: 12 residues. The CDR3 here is CAWKGAVQTQYF. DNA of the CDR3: TGTGCCTGGAAAGGGGCCGTACAGACCCAGTACTTC.

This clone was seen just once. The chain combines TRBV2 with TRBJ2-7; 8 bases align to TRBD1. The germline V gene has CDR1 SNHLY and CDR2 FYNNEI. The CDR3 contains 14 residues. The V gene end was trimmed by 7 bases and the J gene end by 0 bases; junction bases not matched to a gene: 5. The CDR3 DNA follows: TGTGCCAGCAACGGACAGGGAAGCTCCTACGAGCAGTACTTC. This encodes CASNGQGSSYEQYF.

The CDR3 DNA sequence: TGTGCCAGCTCACCGTTGACAGATGTAGCTAATGAGCAGTTCTTC. Its protein product is CASSPLTDVANEQFF. The rearrangement uses TRBV18 and TRBJ2-1; the D gene is possibly TRBD1 (5 bases). The V end was cut by 3 bases, the J end by 7 bases, with 16 bases between. The germline gives CDR1 KGHSH, CDR2 LQKENI. There are 15 residues in the CDR3.

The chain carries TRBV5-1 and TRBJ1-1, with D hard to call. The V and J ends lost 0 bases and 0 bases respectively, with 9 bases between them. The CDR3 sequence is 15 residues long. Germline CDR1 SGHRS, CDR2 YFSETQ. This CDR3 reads CASSLGGSLNTEAFF. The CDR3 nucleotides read TGCGCCAGCAGCTTGGGAGGCAGTCTGAACACTGAAGCTTTCTTT.

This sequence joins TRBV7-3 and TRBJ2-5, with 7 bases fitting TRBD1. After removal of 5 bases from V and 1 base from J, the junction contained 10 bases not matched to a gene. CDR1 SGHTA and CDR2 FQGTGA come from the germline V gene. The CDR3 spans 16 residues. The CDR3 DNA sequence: TGTGCCAGCAGCCCGACAGGGATCGGATCCCAAGAGACCCAGTACTTC. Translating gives CASSPTGIGSQETQYF.

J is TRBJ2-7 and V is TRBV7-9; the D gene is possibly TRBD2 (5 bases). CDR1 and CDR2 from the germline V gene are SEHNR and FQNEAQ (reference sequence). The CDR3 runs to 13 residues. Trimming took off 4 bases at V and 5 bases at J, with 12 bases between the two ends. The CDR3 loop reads CASSSTQRNEQYF. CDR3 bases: TGTGCCAGCAGCTCGACTCAGCGGAACGAGCAGTACTTC.

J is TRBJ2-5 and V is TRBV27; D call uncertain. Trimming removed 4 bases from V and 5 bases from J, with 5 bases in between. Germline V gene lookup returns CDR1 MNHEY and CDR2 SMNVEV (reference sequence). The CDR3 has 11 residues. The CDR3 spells CASSSGETQYF. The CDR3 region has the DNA TGTGCCAGCAGTTCCGGGGAGACCCAGTACTTC.

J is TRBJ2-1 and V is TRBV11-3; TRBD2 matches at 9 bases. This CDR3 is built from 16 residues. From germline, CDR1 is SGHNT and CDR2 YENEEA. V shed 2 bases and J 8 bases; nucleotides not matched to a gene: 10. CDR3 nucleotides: TGTGCCAGCAGCTTACGGTTTAGCGGGAGTCTTGATGAGCAGTTCTTC. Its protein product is CASSLRFSGSLDEQFF.

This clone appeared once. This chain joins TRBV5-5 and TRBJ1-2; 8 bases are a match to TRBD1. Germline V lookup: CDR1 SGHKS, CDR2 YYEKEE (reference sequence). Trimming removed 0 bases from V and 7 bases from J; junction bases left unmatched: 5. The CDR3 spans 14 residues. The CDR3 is CASSLAGGAIGYTF. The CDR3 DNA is TGTGCCAGCAGCTTGGCAGGGGGCGCTATTGGCTACACCTTC.

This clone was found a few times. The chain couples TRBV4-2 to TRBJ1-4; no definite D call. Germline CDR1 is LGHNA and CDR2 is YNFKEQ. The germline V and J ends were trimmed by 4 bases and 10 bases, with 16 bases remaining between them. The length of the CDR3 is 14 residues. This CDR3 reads CASSPWGAVGKLFF. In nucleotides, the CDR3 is TGTGCCAGCAGCCCCTGGGGAGCGGTCGGAAAACTGTTTTTT.

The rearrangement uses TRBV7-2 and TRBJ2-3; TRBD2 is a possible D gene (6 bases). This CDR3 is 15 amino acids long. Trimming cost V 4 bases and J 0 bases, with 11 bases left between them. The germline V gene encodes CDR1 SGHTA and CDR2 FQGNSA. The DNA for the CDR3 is TGTGCCAGCAGCTCGGACTATCTTAGCACAGATACGCAGTATTTT. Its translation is CASSSDYLSTDTQYF.

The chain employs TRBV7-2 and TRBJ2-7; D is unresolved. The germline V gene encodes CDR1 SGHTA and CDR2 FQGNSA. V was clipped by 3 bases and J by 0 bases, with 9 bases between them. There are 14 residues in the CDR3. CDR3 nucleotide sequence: TGTGCCAGCAGCTTGACTCCGGGCTCCTACGAGCAGTACTTC. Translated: CASSLTPGSYEQYF.

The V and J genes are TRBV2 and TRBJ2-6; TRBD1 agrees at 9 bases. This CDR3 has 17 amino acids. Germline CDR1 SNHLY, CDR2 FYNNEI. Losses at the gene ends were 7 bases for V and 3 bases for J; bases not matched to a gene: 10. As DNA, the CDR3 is TGTGCCAGCACCCTGGACAGGGGACCCTTTGGGGCCAACGTCCTGACTTTC. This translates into CASTLDRGPFGANVLTF.

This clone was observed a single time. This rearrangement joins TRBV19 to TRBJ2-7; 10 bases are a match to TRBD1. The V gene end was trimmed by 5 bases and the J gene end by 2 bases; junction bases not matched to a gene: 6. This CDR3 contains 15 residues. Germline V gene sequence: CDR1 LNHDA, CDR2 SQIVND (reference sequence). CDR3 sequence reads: CASSLQGTGAYEQYF. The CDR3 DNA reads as TGTGCCAGTAGTCTCCAGGGGACAGGGGCCTACGAGCAGTACTTC. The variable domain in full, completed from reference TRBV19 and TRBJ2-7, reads DGGITQSPKYLFRKEGQNVTLSCEQNLNHDAMYWYRQDPGQGLRLIYYSQIVNDFQKGDIAEGYSVSREKKESFPLTVTSAQKNPTAFYLCASSLQGTGAYEQYFGPGTRLTVT.

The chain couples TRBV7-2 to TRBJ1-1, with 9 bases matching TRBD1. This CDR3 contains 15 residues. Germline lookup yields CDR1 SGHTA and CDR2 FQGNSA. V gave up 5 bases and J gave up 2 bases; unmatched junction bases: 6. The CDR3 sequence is CASSTGQGANTEAFF. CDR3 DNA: TGTGCCAGCAGCACGGGACAGGGAGCAAACACTGAAGCTTTCTTT. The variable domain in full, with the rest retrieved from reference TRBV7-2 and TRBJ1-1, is GAGVSQSPSNKVTEKGKDVELRCDPISGHTALYWYRQSLGQGLEFLIYFQGNSAPDKSGLPSDRFSAERTGGSVSTLTIQRTQQEDSAVYLCASSTGQGANTEAFFGQGTRLTVV.

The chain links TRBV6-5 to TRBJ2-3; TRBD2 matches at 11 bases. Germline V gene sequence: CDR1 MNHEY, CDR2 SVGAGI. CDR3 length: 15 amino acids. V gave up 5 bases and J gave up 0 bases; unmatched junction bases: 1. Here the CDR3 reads CASSRLAGSTDTQYF. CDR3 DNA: TGTGCCAGCAGTCGACTAGCGGGGAGCACAGATACGCAGTATTTT.

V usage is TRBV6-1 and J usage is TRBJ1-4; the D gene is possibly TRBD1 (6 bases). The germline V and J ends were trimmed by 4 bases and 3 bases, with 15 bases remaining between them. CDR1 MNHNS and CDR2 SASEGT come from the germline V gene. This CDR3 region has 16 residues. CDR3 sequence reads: CASSGTATLPNEKLFF. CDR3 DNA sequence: TGTGCCAGCAGTGGGACAGCGACTTTGCCTAATGAAAAACTGTTTTTT.

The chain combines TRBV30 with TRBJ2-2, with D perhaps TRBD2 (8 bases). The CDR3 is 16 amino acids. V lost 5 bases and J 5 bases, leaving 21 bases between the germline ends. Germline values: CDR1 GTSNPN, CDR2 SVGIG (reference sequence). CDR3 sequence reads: CAWGGGKTGRTGELFF. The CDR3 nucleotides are TGTGCCTGGGGCGGGGGGAAGACAGGGCGGACCGGGGAGCTGTTTTTT.

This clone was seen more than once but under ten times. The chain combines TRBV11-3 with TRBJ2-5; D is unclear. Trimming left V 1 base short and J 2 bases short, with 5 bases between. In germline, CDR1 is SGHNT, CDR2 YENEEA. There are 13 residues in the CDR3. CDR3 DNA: TGTGCCAGCAGCTTAGTCTTACAAGAGACCCAGTACTTC. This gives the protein CASSLVLQETQYF.

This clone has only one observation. CDR3 nucleotides: TGCGCCAGCAGCCCGGACAGGGGGCGGATTGGTAATGAAAAACTGTTTTTT. Its protein product is CASSPDRGRIGNEKLFF. J is TRBJ1-4 and V is TRBV4-1; 11 bases match TRBD1. The CDR3 is 17 residues long. The trim removed 4 bases at V and 4 bases at J, leaving 8 bases unmatched. CDR1 is MGHRA and CDR2 is YSYEKL in the germline V gene.

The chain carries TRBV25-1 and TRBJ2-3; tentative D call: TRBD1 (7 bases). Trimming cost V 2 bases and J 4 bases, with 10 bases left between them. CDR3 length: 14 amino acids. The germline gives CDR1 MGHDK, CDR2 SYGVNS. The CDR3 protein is CASSEGGGPDTQYF. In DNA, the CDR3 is TGTGCCAGCAGTGAAGGAGGGGGCCCAGATACGCAGTATTTT.

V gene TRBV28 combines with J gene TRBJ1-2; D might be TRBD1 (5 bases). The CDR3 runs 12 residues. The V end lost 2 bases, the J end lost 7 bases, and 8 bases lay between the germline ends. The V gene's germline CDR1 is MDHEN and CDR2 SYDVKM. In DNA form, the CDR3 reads TGTGCCAGCAGTTTACAGGGCATTGGCTACACCTTC. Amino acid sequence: CASSLQGIGYTF.

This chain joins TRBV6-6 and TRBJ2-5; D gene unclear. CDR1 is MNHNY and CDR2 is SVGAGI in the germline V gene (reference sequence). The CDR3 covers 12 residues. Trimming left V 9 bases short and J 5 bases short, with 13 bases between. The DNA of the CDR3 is TGTGCCAGTTCCCAGGATACGGAGACCCAGTACTTC. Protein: CASSQDTETQYF.